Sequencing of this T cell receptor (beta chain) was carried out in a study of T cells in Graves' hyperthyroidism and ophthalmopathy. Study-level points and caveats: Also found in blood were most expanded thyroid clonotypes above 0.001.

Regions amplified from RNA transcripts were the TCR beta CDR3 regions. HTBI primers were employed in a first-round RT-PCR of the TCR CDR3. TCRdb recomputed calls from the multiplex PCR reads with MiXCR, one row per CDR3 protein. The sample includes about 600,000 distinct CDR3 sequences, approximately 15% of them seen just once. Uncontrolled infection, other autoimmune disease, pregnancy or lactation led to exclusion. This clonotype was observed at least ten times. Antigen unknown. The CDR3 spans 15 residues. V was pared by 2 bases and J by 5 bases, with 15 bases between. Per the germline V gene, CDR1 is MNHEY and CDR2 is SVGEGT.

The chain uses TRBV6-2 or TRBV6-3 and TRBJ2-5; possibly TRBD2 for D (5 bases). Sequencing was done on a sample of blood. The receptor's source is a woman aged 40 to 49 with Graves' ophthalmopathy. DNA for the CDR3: TGTGCCAGCAGTTACGATCGAGAGGGAATCGAGACCCAGTACTTC. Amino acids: CASSYDREGIETQYF.